This T cell receptor beta chain emerged from a study of shared clonotypes between healthy human individuals. The CDR3 consists of 13 residues. V dropped 0 bases and J dropped 1 base, with 3 bases sitting between them. Germline V gene data show CDR1 as SGHDN and CDR2 as FVKESK. Profiled with immunoSEQ multiplex PCR; TCRdb holds only in-frame clones, not every one. The sample carries 1,400,000 or so clones, approximately 98.5% recorded once. The healthy adult donors were HIV-negative and reported no recent acute infections or vaccinations. Sequenced: naive CD4+ T cells sorted from blood. Subset meaning: CD45RA+ positively selected. J is TRBJ1-1 and V is TRBV14; D remains unclear. The receptor's source is a man in his thirties or forties in good health. CDR3 residues: CASSQDENTEAFF. As DNA, the CDR3 is TGTGCCAGCAGCCAAGATGAGAACACTGAAGCTTTCTTT.